This T cell receptor (beta chain) was sequenced during a study of blood T cell repertoires in COVID-19 (dated by TCRdb to between 2020 and 2021). General notes on the study: Samples from collaborators originated in the United States, Italy and Spain and spanned both the acute and convalescent phases of COVID-19. Nearly every sample came with metadata listing a de-identified subject ID, COVID-19 status, age in years and sex. Where available, HLA class I and class II types were obtained from metadata supplied by the sample provider rather than from assay-based typing. Samples came from the ongoing ImmuneRACE study (first 160 participants) plus 1,254 subjects from 6 global collaborators. The repertoires were released in a freely available public database meant as a resource for research on the immune response to SARS-CoV-2. The material from the prospective study consisted of cDNA or gDNA derived from T cells, B-cell-depleted T cells, or PBMCs. The dataset comprised deeply sampled blood TCRbeta repertoires from subjects exposed to, actively infected with, or recovered from COVID-19.

V and J are trimmed by 3 bases and 8 bases, and the gene matches miss 1 base of the junction. Inclusive of the bounding cysteine and phenylalanine, the CDR3 is 13 residues long. Only the CDR3 portion is preserved as DNA: 39 bases, with reading frame beginning at the first base. The germline V gene sets CDR1 to SGHRS and CDR2 to YFSETQ. As for this clone: Its recognized antigen is unknown. Per-base quality was not reported, and no clone a single base away is much larger than it.

TCRbeta CDR3 regions were amplified from genomic DNA by means of the immunoSEQ Assay, a bias-controlled multiplex PCR. The authors' pipeline ran thus. Within the assay, amplification of reference gene primers was used to estimate how many nucleated cells each sample contained. To quantify the absolute abundance of each unique TCRbeta CDR3 rearrangement, sequence reads were collapsed and filtered. For each sample, productive Simpson clonality was calculated as the square root of Simpson's diversity index over productive rearrangements. This is the immuneACCESS table as TCRdb keeps it, with only in-frame sequences that have V and J called. A part of the clones is gone; compared with another copy, unresolved V genes explain less than half, and the rest is unexplained. V and J calls and clone size are copied from that table; D and trimming were computed from the DNA. This sample is represented by 100,000 or so clones; approximately 84% of them were singletons. 6.5% to 8% of the sample rests with the top ten.

Whole blood was collected in K2EDTA tubes by collaborating institutions according to the institutions' own protocols. For TCRbeta analysis, collaborators shipped samples in one of three forms: frozen whole blood, isolated PBMCs, or DNA extracted from either of those sample types. Overall results and qualifications from the work: Clinical and demographic metadata were provided uncurated, with the amount varying by source and participant.

This TCR was sampled from a young man in a cohort sampled during active COVID-19. The sequenced sample was peripheral blood. The chain links TRBV5-1 with TRBJ1-5; 11 junctional bases match TRBD1. The nucleotide sequence reads as follows: TGCGCCAGCAGCTGGGGACAGGGGGAGCCCCAGCATTTT. It specifies CASSWGQGEPQHF. The full variable domain, with segments outside the CDR3 supplied by the reference TRBV5-1 and TRBJ1-5 proteins, appears as KAGVTQTPRYLIKTRGQQVTLSCSPISGHRSVSWYQQTPGQGLQFLFEYFSETQRNKGNFPGRFSGRQFSNSRSEMNVSTLELGDSALYLCASSWGQGEPQHFGDGTRLSIL.